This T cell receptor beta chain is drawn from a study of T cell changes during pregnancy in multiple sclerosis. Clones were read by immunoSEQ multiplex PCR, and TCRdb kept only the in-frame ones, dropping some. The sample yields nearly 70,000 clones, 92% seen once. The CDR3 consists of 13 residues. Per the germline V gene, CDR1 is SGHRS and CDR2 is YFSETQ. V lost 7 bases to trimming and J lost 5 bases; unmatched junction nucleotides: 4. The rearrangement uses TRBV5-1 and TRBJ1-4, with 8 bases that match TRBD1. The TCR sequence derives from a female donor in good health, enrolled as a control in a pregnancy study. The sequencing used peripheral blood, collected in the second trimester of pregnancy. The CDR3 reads CASRRTGNEKLFF. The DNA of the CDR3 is TGCGCCAGCCGCCGGACAGGGAATGAAAAACTGTTTTTT.